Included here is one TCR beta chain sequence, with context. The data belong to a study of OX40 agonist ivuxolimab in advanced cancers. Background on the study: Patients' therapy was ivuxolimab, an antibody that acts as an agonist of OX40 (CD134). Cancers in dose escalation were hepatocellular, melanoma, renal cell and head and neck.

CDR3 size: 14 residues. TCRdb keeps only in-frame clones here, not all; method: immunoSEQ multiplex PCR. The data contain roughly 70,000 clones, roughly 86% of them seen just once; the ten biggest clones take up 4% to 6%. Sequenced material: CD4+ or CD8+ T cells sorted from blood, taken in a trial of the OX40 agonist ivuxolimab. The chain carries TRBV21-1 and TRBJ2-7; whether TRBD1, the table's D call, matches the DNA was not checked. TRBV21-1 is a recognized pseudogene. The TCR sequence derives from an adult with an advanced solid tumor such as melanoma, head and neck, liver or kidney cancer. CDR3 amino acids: CASSPPAGGYEQYF. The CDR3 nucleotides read TGTGCCAGCAGCCCCCCAGCAGGGGGCTACGAGCAGTACTTC.